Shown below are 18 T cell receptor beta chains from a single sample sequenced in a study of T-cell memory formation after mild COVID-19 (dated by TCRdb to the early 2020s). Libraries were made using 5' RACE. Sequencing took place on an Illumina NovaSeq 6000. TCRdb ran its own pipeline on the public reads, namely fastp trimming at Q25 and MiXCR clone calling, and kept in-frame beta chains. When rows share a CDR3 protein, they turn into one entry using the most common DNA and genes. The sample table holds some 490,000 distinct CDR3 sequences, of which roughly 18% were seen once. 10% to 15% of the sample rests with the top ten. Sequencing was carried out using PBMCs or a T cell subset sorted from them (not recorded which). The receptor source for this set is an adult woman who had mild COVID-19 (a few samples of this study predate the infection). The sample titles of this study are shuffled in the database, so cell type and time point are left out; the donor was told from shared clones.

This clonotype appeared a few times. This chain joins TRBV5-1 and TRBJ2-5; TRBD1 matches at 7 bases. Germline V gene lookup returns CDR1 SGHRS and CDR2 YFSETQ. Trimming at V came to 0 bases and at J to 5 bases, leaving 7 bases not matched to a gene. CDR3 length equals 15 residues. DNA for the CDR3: TGCGCCAGCAGCTTGGACAGGGGCTCGAGGGAGACCCAGTACTTC. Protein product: CASSLDRGSRETQYF.

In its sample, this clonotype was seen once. The CDR3 region is CAWTYWRGHDYGYTF. CDR3 in DNA: TGTGCCTGGACATACTGGAGGGGGCACGACTATGGCTACACCTTC. This chain uses TRBV30 with TRBJ1-2; TRBD1 aligns across 7 bases. CDR3 length equals 15 residues. Trimming removed 4 bases from V and 3 bases from J; junction bases left unmatched: 11. Germline V gene sequence: CDR1 GTSNPN, CDR2 SVGIG (reference sequence).

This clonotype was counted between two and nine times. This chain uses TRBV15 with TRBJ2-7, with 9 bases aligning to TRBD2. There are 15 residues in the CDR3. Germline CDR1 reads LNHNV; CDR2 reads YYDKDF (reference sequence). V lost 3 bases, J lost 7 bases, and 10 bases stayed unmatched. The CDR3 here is CATSSGGGLALEQYF. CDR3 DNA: TGTGCCACCAGCAGTGGGGGAGGACTAGCGTTGGAGCAGTACTTC.

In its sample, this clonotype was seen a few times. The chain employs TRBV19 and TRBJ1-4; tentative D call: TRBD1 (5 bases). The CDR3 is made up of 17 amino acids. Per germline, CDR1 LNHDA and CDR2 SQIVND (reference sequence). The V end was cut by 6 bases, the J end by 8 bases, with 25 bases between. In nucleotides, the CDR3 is TGTGCCAGTAGCCTTGGCCGAGGGGTCCACGGTGGGGAAAAACTGTTTTTT. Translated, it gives CASSLGRGVHGGEKLFF. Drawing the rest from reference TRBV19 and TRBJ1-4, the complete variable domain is DGGITQSPKYLFRKEGQNVTLSCEQNLNHDAMYWYRQDPGQGLRLIYYSQIVNDFQKGDIAEGYSVSREKKESFPLTVTSAQKNPTAFYLCASSLGRGVHGGEKLFFGSGTQLSVL.

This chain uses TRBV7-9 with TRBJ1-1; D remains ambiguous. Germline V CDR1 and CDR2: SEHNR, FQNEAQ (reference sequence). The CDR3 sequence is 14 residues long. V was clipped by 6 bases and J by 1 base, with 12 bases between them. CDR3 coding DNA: TGTGCCAGCAGTAACCGGACCGAGAACACTGAAGCTTTCTTT. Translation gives CASSNRTENTEAFF.

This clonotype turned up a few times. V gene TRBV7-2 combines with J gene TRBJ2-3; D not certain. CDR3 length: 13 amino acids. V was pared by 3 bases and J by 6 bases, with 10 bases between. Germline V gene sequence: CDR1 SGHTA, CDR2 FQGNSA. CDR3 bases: TGTGCCAGCAGCTTCGAGGAAAGGGATACGCAGTATTTT. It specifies CASSFEERDTQYF.

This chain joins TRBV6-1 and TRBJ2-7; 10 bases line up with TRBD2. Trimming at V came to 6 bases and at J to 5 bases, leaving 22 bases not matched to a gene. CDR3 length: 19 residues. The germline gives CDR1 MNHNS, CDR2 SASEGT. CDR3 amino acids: CASSRYLGTASGSRNEQYF. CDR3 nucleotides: TGTGCCAGCAGCAGATACCTTGGAACAGCTAGCGGGAGTAGGAACGAGCAGTACTTC.

The CDR3 reads CAWSSGLAGGTDTQYF. The CDR3 DNA reads as TGTGCCTGGAGCTCCGGGCTAGCGGGAGGCACAGATACGCAGTATTTT. The rearrangement links TRBV30 to TRBJ2-3; 10 bases map to TRBD2. Germline CDR1 reads GTSNPN; CDR2 reads SVGIG (reference sequence). The CDR3 is made up of 16 amino acids. The V segment lost 3 bases and the J segment 1 base; nucleotides outside the gene matches: 7.

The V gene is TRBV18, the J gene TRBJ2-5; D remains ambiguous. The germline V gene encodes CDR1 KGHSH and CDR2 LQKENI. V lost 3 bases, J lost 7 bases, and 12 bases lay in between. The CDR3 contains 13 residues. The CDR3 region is CASSPPREGTQYF. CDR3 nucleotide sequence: TGTGCCAGCTCACCTCCAAGGGAAGGGACCCAGTACTTC.

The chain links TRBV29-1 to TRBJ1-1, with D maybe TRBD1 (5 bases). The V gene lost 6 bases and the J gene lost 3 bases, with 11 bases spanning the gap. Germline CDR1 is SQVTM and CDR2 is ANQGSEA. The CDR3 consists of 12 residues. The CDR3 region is CSVRQGYTEAFF. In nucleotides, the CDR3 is TGCAGCGTACGTCAGGGATACACTGAAGCTTTCTTT.

The CDR3 sequence: CASSPSEAGSDTQYF. Here the CDR3 DNA reads TGCGCCAGCAGCCCTTCGGAAGCGGGGTCTGATACGCAGTATTTT. The chain employs TRBV4-1 and TRBJ2-3; 7 nucleotides align to TRBD2. The CDR3 totals 15 residues. The germline CDR1 and CDR2 sequences are MGHRA and YSYEKL. J gave up 6 bases and V 4 bases, and 10 bases lay outside the gene matches.

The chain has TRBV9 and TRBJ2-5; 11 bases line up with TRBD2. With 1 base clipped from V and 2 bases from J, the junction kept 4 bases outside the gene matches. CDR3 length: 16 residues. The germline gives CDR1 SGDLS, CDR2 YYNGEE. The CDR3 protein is CASSVLSGGVQETQYF. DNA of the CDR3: TGTGCCAGCAGCGTACTTAGCGGGGGGGTGCAAGAGACCCAGTACTTC.

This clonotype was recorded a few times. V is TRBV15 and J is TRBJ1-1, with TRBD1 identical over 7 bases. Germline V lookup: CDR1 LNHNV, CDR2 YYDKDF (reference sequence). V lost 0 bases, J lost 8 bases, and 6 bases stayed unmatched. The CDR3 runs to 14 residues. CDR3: CATSRELTGTEAFF. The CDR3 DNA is TGTGCCACCAGCAGAGAGTTGACAGGGACAGAAGCTTTCTTT.

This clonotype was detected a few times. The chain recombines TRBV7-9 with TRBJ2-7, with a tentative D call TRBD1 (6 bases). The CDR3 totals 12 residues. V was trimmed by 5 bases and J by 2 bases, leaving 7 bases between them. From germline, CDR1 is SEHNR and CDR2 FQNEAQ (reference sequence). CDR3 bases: TGTGCCAGCAGCACAGGGCCCTACGAGCAGTACTTC. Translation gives CASSTGPYEQYF.

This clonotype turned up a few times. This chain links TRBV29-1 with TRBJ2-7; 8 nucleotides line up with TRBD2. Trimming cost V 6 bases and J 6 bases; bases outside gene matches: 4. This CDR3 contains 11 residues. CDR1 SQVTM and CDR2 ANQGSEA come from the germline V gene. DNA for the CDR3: TGCAGCGTCCTCGCGGGGGGCGAGCAGTACTTC. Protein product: CSVLAGGEQYF.

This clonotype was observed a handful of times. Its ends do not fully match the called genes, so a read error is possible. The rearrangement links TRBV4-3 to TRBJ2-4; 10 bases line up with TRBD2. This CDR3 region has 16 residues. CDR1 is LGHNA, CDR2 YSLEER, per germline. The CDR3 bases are TGCGCCAGCAGCCAAGATCCTAGCGGGAGCCGGGTCATTCAATACTTC. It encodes CASSQDPSGSRVIQYF.

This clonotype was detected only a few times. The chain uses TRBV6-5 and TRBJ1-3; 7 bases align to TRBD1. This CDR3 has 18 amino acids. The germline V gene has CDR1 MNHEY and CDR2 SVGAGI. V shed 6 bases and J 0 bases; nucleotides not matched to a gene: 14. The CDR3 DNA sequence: TGTGCCAGCAGCCGCGCGAAGACAGGGACTCTCTCTGGAAACACCATATATTTT. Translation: CASSRAKTGTLSGNTIYF.

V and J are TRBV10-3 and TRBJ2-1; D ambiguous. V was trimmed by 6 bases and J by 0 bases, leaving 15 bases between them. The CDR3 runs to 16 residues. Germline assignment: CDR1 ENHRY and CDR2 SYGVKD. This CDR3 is CAISAPQASSYNEQFF. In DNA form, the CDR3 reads TGTGCCATCAGCGCCCCCCAGGCGAGCTCCTACAATGAGCAGTTCTTC.